This TCR beta chain was observed in a study of breast tumors, draining lymph nodes, adjacent tissues. Overall study results and limits: Tumor T cell lymph node origin was a supported hypothesis, not proven.

The lymph nodes were axillary draining lymph nodes from breast cancer patients. Comments on this clonotype: Its specificity is unknown.

Each CDR3 protein is one row after TCRdb ran MiXCR on the multiplex PCR reads. The table shows about 230,000 distinct CDR3 sequences, with approximately 30% occurring only once. CDR3 length: 17 amino acids. Germline V lookup: CDR1 SGHDT, CDR2 YYEEEE. V shed 2 bases, J shed 5 bases, and the junction held 11 bases outside the gene matches. J is TRBJ2-2 and V is TRBV5-6; 8 nucleotides agree with TRBD2. Sequencing was done on a sample of axillary lymph node tissue. The origin of this receptor is a female donor with breast cancer. Some clones in this sample may be carry-over from other donors' samples. The chain's CDR3 is CASSFPGPAGETGELFF. CDR3 in DNA: TGTGCCAGCAGCTTTCCCGGACCAGCGGGAGAAACCGGGGAGCTGTTTTTT.